These 31 T cell receptor beta chains share one sample of origin, sequenced in a study of T cells in Graves' hyperthyroidism and ophthalmopathy. The CDR3 regions of TCR beta were amplified from RNA transcripts. When the TCR CDR3 underwent first-round RT-PCR, the HTBI primer set was used. TCRdb re-analysed the multiplex PCR reads in MiXCR, keeping a single row per CDR3 protein. This sample has some 300,000 distinct CDR3 sequences, with roughly an eighth found just once. Sequenced input: blood. The receptors were sampled from a woman aged 40 to 50 with Graves' hyperthyroidism.

This clonotype has a count of ten or more. The V call is TRBV29-1, the J call TRBJ2-3, with TRBD2 identical over 8 bases. J lost 1 base, V lost 1 base, and 7 bases had no gene match. This CDR3 has 16 amino acids. Germline CDR1 reads SQVTM; CDR2 reads ANQGSEA. CDR3 in amino acids: CSVEGGLTSGTDTQYF. The CDR3 DNA is TGCAGCGTTGAAGGGGGTTTGACTAGCGGCACAGATACGCAGTATTTT.

About this clonotype: A much larger clone differs from this one at a single base, so this may be a read error. The chain combines TRBV19 with TRBJ2-5, with 10 bases fitting TRBD1. This CDR3 region has 14 residues. Germline V gene data show CDR1 as LNHDA and CDR2 as SQIVND (reference sequence). CDR3 region: CTTLDRGHGETQYF. The CDR3 DNA sequence: TGTACCACCTTAGACAGGGGGCACGGAGAGACCCAGTACTTC.

This clonotype was found many times. This sequence joins TRBV20-1 and TRBJ1-4; D ambiguous. The CDR3 runs 14 residues. The germline V gene encodes CDR1 DFQATT and CDR2 SNEGSKA (reference sequence). Trimming cost V 3 bases and J 7 bases, with 15 bases left between them. The CDR3 nucleotides read TGCAGTGCTAGCCGCGCCGGGTCGTCTGAAAAACTGTTTTTT. Encoded protein: CSASRAGSSEKLFF.

Regarding this clonotype: A much larger clone sits a single nucleotide away, making a read error possible. This chain links TRBV3-1 with TRBJ2-1; TRBD1 is a possible D gene (6 bases). From germline, CDR1 is LGHDT and CDR2 YNNKEL (reference sequence). Trimming stripped 4 bases from V and 8 bases from J, with 15 bases between. The CDR3 has 14 residues. The CDR3 is CASSLGGRRDEQFF. CDR3 bases: TGTGCCAGCAGCCTAGGGGGTCGAAGGGATGAGCAGTTCTTC.

The chain recombines TRBV28 with TRBJ2-7; 14 bases are a match to TRBD2. This CDR3 contains 16 residues. V lost 6 bases to trimming and J lost 5 bases; unmatched junction nucleotides: 9. Germline values: CDR1 MDHEN, CDR2 SYDVKM. The CDR3 here is CASRPGTSGSFNEQYF. CDR3 in DNA: TGTGCCAGCAGACCCGGGACTAGCGGGAGCTTCAACGAGCAGTACTTC.

In the case of this clonotype: Because the CDR3 is missing its conserved closing phenylalanine or tryptophan, this is likely a read error. The gene calls are TRBV15 and TRBJ1-4; D remains ambiguous. Germline CDR1 is LNHNV and CDR2 is YYDKDF (reference sequence). Deletions cut 1 base from V and 2 bases from J, with 11 bases between. The CDR3 totals 16 residues. The CDR3 spells CATSRGEGGTNEKLFS. The CDR3 DNA follows: TGTGCCACCAGCAGAGGCGAGGGAGGGACTAATGAAAAACTGTTTTCT.

This rearrangement joins TRBV19 to TRBJ2-5; D possibly corresponds to TRBD1 (6 bases). The J call may not be correct, given that the DNA end is closer to TRBJ2-1. CDR1 is LNHDA and CDR2 is SQIVND in the germline V gene (reference sequence). This CDR3 spans 13 amino acids. In nucleotides, the CDR3 is TGTGCCAGAGACCCAACAGGGAAAGAGACCCAGTTCTTC. Amino acids: CARDPTGKETQFF.

This clonotype was counted between two and nine times. The CDR3 coding sequence is TGTGCCAGCAGTTTGAGGGGATATACGCAGTATTTT. This codes for CASSLRGYTQYF. J is TRBJ2-3 and V is TRBV12-3 or TRBV12-4; the D gene could be TRBD1 or TRBD2 (5 bases each). V shed 3 bases and J shed 7 bases, with 8 bases lying between them. CDR3 length equals 12 residues.

This clonotype was seen at least ten times. V gene TRBV6-1 combines with J gene TRBJ1-1, with D possibly matching TRBD1 (5 bases). The CDR3 is 11 residues long. The V end was cut by 5 bases, the J end by 11 bases, with 12 bases between. Germline values: CDR1 MNHNS, CDR2 SASEGT. CDR3 nucleotide sequence: TGTGCCAGCAGTCGGGACCAGGAGGCTTTCTTT. Encoded protein: CASSRDQEAFF.

In its sample, this clonotype was seen a few times. The CDR3: CSAQQGSEKLFF. The CDR3 DNA is TGCAGTGCTCAACAGGGAAGTGAAAAACTGTTTTTT. The chain combines TRBV20-1 with TRBJ1-4, with D possibly being TRBD1 (6 bases). V dropped 5 bases and J dropped 7 bases, with 11 bases sitting between them. Germline lookup yields CDR1 DFQATT and CDR2 SNEGSKA (reference sequence). CDR3 length: 12 residues.

The chain combines TRBV20-1 with TRBJ2-3; 11 bases are shared with TRBD2. The CDR3 is made up of 18 amino acids. With 4 bases clipped from V and 1 base from J, the junction kept 13 bases outside the gene matches. Germline V gene sequence: CDR1 DFQATT, CDR2 SNEGSKA (reference sequence). The CDR3, as DNA: TGCAGTGCTACGGGGGCCAGCCTAGCGGGAGGCCGCACAGATACGCAGTATTTT. Its protein product is CSATGASLAGGRTDTQYF.

This clonotype was seen many times. The chain employs TRBV28 and TRBJ1-3; D is ambiguous. V lost 4 bases, J lost 2 bases, and 12 bases lay in between. The germline gives CDR1 MDHEN, CDR2 SYDVKM. This CDR3 is built from 15 residues. CDR3: CASSWTGGAGNTIYF. CDR3 nucleotide sequence: TGTGCCAGCAGTTGGACGGGAGGAGCTGGAAACACCATATATTTT.

The chain combines TRBV20-1 with TRBJ2-7; 7 bases agree with TRBD1. The CDR3 covers 15 residues. V gave up 0 bases and J gave up 0 bases; unmatched junction bases: 5. Germline CDR1 and CDR2: DFQATT and SNEGSKA (reference sequence). In DNA form, the CDR3 reads TGCAGTGCTAGAGATCTACAGGGGAGCTCCTACGAGCAGTACTTC. Translation: CSARDLQGSSYEQYF.

This clonotype was found many times. V and J are TRBV27 and TRBJ1-2; TRBD1 matches at 7 bases. Germline CDR1 is MNHEY and CDR2 is SMNVEV (reference sequence). This CDR3 region has 15 residues. V lost 4 bases and J lost 2; bases outside the gene matches: 7. CDR3 sequence reads: CASSSYLQGNYGYTF. The CDR3 nucleotides read TGTGCCAGCAGTTCATACCTACAGGGGAACTATGGCTACACCTTC.

This clonotype occurred a few times. J is TRBJ2-1 and V is TRBV6-1; 8 bases match TRBD1. Germline lookup yields CDR1 MNHNS and CDR2 SASEGT. J gave up 6 bases and V 6 bases, and 7 bases lay outside the gene matches. The CDR3 is made up of 14 amino acids. In DNA, the CDR3 is TGTGCCAGCAGCTCCGGACAGGGACGCAATGAGCAGTTCTTC. Protein: CASSSGQGRNEQFF.

V gene TRBV5-1 combines with J gene TRBJ2-7; the D gene is possibly TRBD2 (7 bases). The ends were cut back, 4 bases at V and 5 bases at J, with 19 bases in the middle. This CDR3 contains 15 residues. Germline V gene lookup returns CDR1 SGHRS and CDR2 YFSETQ. The CDR3 DNA follows: TGCGCCAGCAGCGCTTCGGACGGGGGGCCCCACGAGCAGTACTTC. Translated: CASSASDGGPHEQYF.

This clonotype was counted at least ten times. The chain has TRBV5-1 and TRBJ2-7, with D unresolved. This CDR3 comprises 13 residues. Germline CDR1 and CDR2: SGHRS and YFSETQ. Trimming took off 1 base at V and 6 bases at J, with 11 bases between the two ends. The CDR3 reads CASSLNTESEQYF. CDR3 coding DNA: TGCGCCAGCAGCTTGAATACAGAGTCCGAGCAGTACTTC.

The genes are TRBV19 and TRBJ2-1; TRBD2 might be the D (6 bases). This CDR3 is built from 13 residues. V was clipped by 6 bases and J by 7 bases, with 13 bases between them. The V gene's germline CDR1 is LNHDA and CDR2 SQIVND (reference sequence). The CDR3 region is CASSPTAGNEQFF. DNA for the CDR3: TGTGCCAGTAGCCCAACCGCGGGGAATGAGCAGTTCTTC. Using reference TRBV19 and TRBJ2-1 for the parts outside the CDR3, the full variable domain is DGGITQSPKYLFRKEGQNVTLSCEQNLNHDAMYWYRQDPGQGLRLIYYSQIVNDFQKGDIAEGYSVSREKKESFPLTVTSAQKNPTAFYLCASSPTAGNEQFFGPGTRLTVL.

This clonotype was seen only a few times. This chain joins TRBV14 and TRBJ2-7; either TRBD1 or TRBD2 may supply D (5 bases each). Germline CDR1 is SGHDN and CDR2 is FVKESK. CDR3 length equals 18 residues. With 0 bases removed from V and 2 bases from J, the gap between germline ends came to 20 bases. CDR3 residues: CASSQDLGVGSRPYEQYF. In DNA, the CDR3 is TGTGCCAGCAGCCAAGATCTGGGGGTCGGTAGCCGACCCTACGAGCAGTACTTC.

This clonotype was seen repeatedly, ten times or more. V gene TRBV7-2 combines with J gene TRBJ1-6; D is unclear. V gave up 2 bases and J gave up 9 bases, with 8 bases separating them. The CDR3 loop spans 13 amino acids. In germline, CDR1 is SGHTA, CDR2 FQGNSA. CDR3 protein: CASSLTSSSPLHF. The CDR3 DNA follows: TGTGCCAGCAGCTTAACATCAAGTTCACCCCTCCACTTT.

The V gene is TRBV10-2, the J gene TRBJ1-1, with unresolved D. CDR3 length equals 16 residues. Germline CDR1 is WSHSY and CDR2 is SAAADI. With 2 bases removed from V and 1 base from J, the gap between germline ends came to 14 bases. The CDR3: CASSEPGPNWNTEAFF. As DNA, the CDR3 is TGCGCCAGCAGTGAGCCTGGCCCCAATTGGAACACTGAAGCTTTCTTT.

This clonotype was detected only a few times. The genes are TRBV4-1 and TRBJ2-1; D is possibly TRBD2 (6 bases). The germline V gene encodes CDR1 MGHRA and CDR2 YSYEKL. The CDR3 is 15 residues long. The ends were cut back, 1 base at V and 6 bases at J, with 13 bases in the middle. CDR3 loop: CASSQALAGANEQFF. The CDR3 DNA reads as TGCGCCAGCAGCCAAGCACTAGCTGGGGCCAATGAGCAGTTCTTC.

In this sample, this clonotype turned up many times. The chain has TRBV6-6 and TRBJ2-7; no clear D. The germline CDR1 and CDR2 sequences are MNHNY and SVGAGI (reference sequence). Trimming shortened V by 0 bases and J by 2 bases, and 11 bases separated the two germline ends. This CDR3 has 15 residues. CDR3 protein: CASSYSSTPTYEQYF. The CDR3 DNA reads as TGTGCCAGCAGTTACTCGAGCACACCGACCTACGAGCAGTACTTC.

Only a few counts were recorded for this clonotype. One junction end disagrees with the germline gene, perhaps due to a read error. For the CDR3, the DNA is TGTGCCAGCCGTTTTGCGGGCGTCCACAACAATGAGCAGTTCTTC. This translates into CASRFAGVHNNEQFF. The chain carries TRBV27 and TRBJ2-1; perhaps TRBD2 as D (5 bases). CDR3 length: 15 residues. Germline V gives CDR1 MNHEY, CDR2 SMNVEV (reference sequence).

This clonotype was observed many times. The chain links TRBV28 to TRBJ2-7; the match to TRBD2 covers 10 bases. This CDR3 is built from 15 residues. The germline V gene has CDR1 MDHEN and CDR2 SYDVKM. V was clipped by 11 bases and J by 3 bases; unmatched bases: 13. The CDR3 is CAAEGAGGRGYEQYF. The CDR3 nucleotides read TGTGCCGCGGAGGGAGCGGGAGGGCGAGGCTACGAGCAGTACTTC.

By sample fraction, this clonotype is medium-sized (0.01 to 0.1%). This chain links TRBV12-3 or TRBV12-4 with TRBJ2-7; 10 bases fit TRBD2. V shed 6 bases and J 0 bases; nucleotides not matched to a gene: 2. The CDR3 is made up of 14 amino acids. CDR3 amino acids: CASRRTSGSYEQYF. The CDR3 nucleotides are TGTGCCAGCAGACGGACTAGCGGCTCCTACGAGCAGTACTTC.

V gene TRBV20-1 combines with J gene TRBJ2-1; 13 positions agree with TRBD2. In germline, CDR1 is DFQATT, CDR2 SNEGSKA (reference sequence). V lost 2 bases to trimming and J lost 6 bases; unmatched junction nucleotides: 7. The CDR3 is 16 amino acids. The CDR3 DNA is TGCAGTGCTAGATCACGGACTAGCGGGAGTCTCAATGAGCAGTTCTTC. This translates into CSARSRTSGSLNEQFF.

Concerning this clonotype itself: A much larger clone differs by one base, so this may be a read error. DNA of the CDR3: TGTGCCAGCAGTGATCGTCTAGCGGGTGTAGATACGCAGTATTTT. Amino acids: CASSDRLAGVDTQYF. The chain recombines TRBV10-3 with TRBJ2-3, with TRBD2 matching 8 bases. This CDR3 has 15 residues. From germline, CDR1 is ENHRY and CDR2 SYGVKD.

This chain connects TRBV2 to TRBJ2-3; 8 positions agree with TRBD1. Trimming at V came to 7 bases and at J to 6 bases, leaving 12 bases not matched to a gene. From germline, CDR1 is SNHLY and CDR2 FYNNEI. This CDR3 has 15 amino acids. The CDR3 region is CASTRQGISSDTQYF. The CDR3 nucleotides are TGTGCCAGCACCAGACAGGGGATTTCTTCGGATACGCAGTATTTT.

Ten or more counts support this clonotype. V and J are TRBV3-1 and TRBJ1-2; maybe TRBD1 (5 bases). The CDR3 covers 16 residues. The germline V gene encodes CDR1 LGHDT and CDR2 YNNKEL (reference sequence). V gave up 1 base and J gave up 7 bases, with 19 bases separating them. The CDR3 loop is CASSQAVTDSGGGYTF. CDR3 coding DNA: TGTGCCAGCAGCCAAGCCGTGACAGACAGCGGAGGTGGCTACACCTTC.

The sample holds many counts of this clonotype. The genes are TRBV12-3 or TRBV12-4 and TRBJ1-5, with D maybe TRBD1 (6 bases). V was clipped by 4 bases and J by 6 bases, with 22 bases between them. The CDR3 covers 17 residues. CDR3 sequence: CASSSHRNTGKSQPQHF. The CDR3 nucleotides read TGTGCCAGCAGTTCACACAGGAATACAGGGAAGAGTCAGCCCCAGCATTTT.